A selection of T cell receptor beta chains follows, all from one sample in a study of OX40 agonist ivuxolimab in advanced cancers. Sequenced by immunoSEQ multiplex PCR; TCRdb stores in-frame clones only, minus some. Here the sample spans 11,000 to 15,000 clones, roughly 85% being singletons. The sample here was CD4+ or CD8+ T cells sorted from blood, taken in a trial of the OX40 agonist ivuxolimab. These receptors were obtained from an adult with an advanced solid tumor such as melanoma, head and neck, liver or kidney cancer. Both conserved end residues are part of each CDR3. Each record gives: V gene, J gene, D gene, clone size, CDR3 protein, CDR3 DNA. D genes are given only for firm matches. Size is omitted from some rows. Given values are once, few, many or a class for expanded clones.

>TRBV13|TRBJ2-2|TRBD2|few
CASSYSLGTSGNTGELFF
TGTGCCAGCAGCTATTCACTCGGGACTAGCGGTAACACCGGGGAGCTGTTTTTT
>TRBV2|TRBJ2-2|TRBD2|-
CASSGGLAGAAGELFF
TGTGCCAGCAGCGGGGGGTTAGCGGGAGCGGCCGGGGAGCTGTTTTTT
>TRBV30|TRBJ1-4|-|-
CAWSMATNEKLFF
TGTGCCTGGAGTATGGCAACTAATGAAAAACTGTTTTTT
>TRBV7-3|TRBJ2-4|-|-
CASSYLEGKNIQYF
TGTGCCAGCAGCTACCTCGAAGGCAAAAACATTCAGTACTTC
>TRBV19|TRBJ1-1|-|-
CASSMRGTEAFF
TGTGCCAGTAGTATGAGGGGGACTGAAGCTTTCTTT
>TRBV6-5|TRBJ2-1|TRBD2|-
CASVSGRSHEQFF
TGTGCCAGCGTGAGCGGGAGGTCCCATGAGCAGTTCTTC
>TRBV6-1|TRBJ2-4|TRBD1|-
CASSEAGTGAKNIQYF
TGTGCCAGCAGTGAAGCCGGGACAGGGGCCAAAAACATTCAGTACTTC
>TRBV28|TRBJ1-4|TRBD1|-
CASSSTGGEIEKLFF
TGTGCCAGCAGTTCAACAGGGGGCGAGATTGAAAAACTGTTTTTT
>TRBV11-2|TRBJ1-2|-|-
CASSSDSNYAGYTF
TGTGCCAGCAGCTCCGACAGCAACTATGCTGGCTACACCTTC
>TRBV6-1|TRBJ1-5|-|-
CASSVGTPFQPQHF
TGTGCCAGCAGTGTGGGGACCCCCTTTCAGCCCCAGCATTTT
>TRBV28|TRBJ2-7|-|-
CASSPAPDSSYEQYF
TGTGCCAGCTCCCCCGCGCCGGACAGCTCCTACGAGCAGTACTTC
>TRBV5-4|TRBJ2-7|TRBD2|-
CASSLTSGQAYEQYF
TGTGCCAGCAGCCTAACTAGCGGGCAAGCCTACGAGCAGTACTTC
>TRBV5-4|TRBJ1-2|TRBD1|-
CASSWDRGPPGYTF
TGTGCCAGCAGCTGGGACAGGGGGCCCCCTGGCTACACCTTC
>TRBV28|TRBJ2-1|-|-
CASIKNQRNYNEQFF
TGTGCCAGCATTAAAAACCAGCGTAACTACAATGAGCAGTTCTTC
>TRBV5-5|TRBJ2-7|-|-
CASTPWNKGYEQYF
TGTGCCAGCACCCCATGGAATAAGGGATACGAGCAGTACTTC
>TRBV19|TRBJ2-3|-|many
CASSSLKTDTQYF
TGTGCCAGTAGTTCCCTTAAGACAGATACGCAGTATTTT
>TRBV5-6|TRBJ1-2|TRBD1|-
CASSPGQDYGYTF
TGTGCCAGCAGCCCCGGACAGGACTATGGCTACACCTTC
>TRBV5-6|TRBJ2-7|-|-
CASSPQQHPYEQYF
TGTGCCAGCAGCCCGCAACAACACCCCTACGAGCAGTACTTC
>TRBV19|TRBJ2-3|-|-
CASSIKNPGQLRPLAQYF
TGTGCCAGTAGTATAAAAAATCCAGGACAGCTCCGGCCACTTGCGCAGTATTTT
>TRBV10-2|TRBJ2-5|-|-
CASSEFGQETQYF
TGCGCCAGCAGTGAGTTTGGTCAAGAGACCCAGTACTTC
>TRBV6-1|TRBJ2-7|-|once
CASSELRGVEQYF
TGTGCCAGCAGTGAATTGAGGGGAGTCGAGCAGTACTTC
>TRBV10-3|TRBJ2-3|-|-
CAIGSTDTQYF
TGTGCCATCGGAAGCACAGATACGCAGTATTTT
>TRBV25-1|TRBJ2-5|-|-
CASSPTQETQYF
TGTGCCAGCAGTCCCACCCAAGAGACCCAGTACTTC
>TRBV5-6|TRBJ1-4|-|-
CASTRGADNEKLFF
TGTGCCAGCACCCGAGGGGCAGACAATGAAAAACTGTTTTTT
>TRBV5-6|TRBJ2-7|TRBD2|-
CASSFGLAGGPPDEQYF
TGTGCCAGCAGCTTCGGACTAGCGGGAGGGCCGCCGGACGAGCAGTACTTC
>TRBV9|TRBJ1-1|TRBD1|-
CASSKGGNTEAFF
TGTGCCAGCTCAAAAGGGGGCAACACTGAAGCTTTCTTT
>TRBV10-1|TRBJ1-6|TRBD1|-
CASSEGTGVNSPLHF
TGCGCCAGCAGTGAGGGGACAGGGGTTAATTCACCCCTCCACTTT
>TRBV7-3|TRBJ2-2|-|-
CASSLAGITGELFF
TGTGCCAGCAGCTTAGCAGGGATAACCGGGGAGCTGTTTTTT
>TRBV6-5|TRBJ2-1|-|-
CATRRGSNEQFF
TGTGCCACCCGTAGGGGATCCAATGAGCAGTTCTTC
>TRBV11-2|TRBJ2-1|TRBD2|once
CASSLSPGGGNEQFF
TGTGCCAGCAGCTTAAGTCCGGGAGGAGGTAATGAGCAGTTCTTC
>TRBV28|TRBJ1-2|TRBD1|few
CASSHSTGHGYTF
TGTGCCAGCAGTCACTCGACAGGGCATGGCTACACCTTC
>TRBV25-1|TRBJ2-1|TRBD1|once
CASSGPGQGYNEQFF
TGTGCCAGCAGTGGCCCGGGACAGGGTTACAATGAGCAGTTCTTC
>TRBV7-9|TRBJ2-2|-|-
CASANRVWELFF
TGTGCCAGCGCCAATAGGGTCTGGGAGCTGTTTTTT
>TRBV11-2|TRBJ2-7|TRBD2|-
CASSPLLAGKRGYEQYF
TGTGCCAGCAGCCCATTACTAGCGGGGAAGAGGGGTTACGAGCAGTACTTC
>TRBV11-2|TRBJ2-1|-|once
CASSLSSLNEQFF
TGTGCCAGCAGCCTTTCTAGCCTTAATGAGCAGTTCTTC
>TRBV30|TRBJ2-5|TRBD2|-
CAWSVYLGAGESQETQYF
TGTGCCTGGAGCGTATACCTCGGAGCGGGAGAGAGCCAAGAGACCCAGTACTTC
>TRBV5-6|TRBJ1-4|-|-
CASSSEGRGPEKLFF
TGTGCCAGCAGCTCCGAGGGACGGGGCCCTGAAAAACTGTTTTTT
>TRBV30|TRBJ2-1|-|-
CAWSVGLPSYNEQFF
TGTGCCTGGAGTGTAGGGCTGCCCTCCTACAATGAGCAGTTCTTC
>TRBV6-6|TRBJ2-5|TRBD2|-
CASSPGLAGVWETQYF
TGTGCCAGCAGTCCAGGACTAGCGGGAGTTTGGGAGACCCAGTACTTC
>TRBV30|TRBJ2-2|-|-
CAWIRTVNTGELFF
TGTGCCTGGATCCGGACAGTGAACACCGGGGAGCTGTTTTTT
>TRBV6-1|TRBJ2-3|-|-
CASSEVSGTRLDTQYF
TGTGCCAGCAGTGAAGTCTCAGGGACGAGGTTAGATACGCAGTATTTT
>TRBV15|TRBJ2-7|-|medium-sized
CATSAMDSYEQYF
TGTGCCACCTCCGCTATGGATTCCTACGAGCAGTACTTC
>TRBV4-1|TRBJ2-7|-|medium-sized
CASSQVSGPYEQYF
TGCGCCAGCAGCCAAGTATCAGGGCCCTACGAGCAGTACTTC
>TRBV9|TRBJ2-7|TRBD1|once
CASSARQGAYEQYF
TGTGCCAGCAGCGCCAGACAGGGGGCCTACGAGCAGTACTTC
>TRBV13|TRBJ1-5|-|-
CASSLGNQPQHF
TGTGCCAGCAGCCTTGGCAATCAGCCCCAGCATTTT
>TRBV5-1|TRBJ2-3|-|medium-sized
CASSLVLYREGAPDTQYF
TGCGCCAGCAGCTTGGTTCTATACAGGGAAGGGGCCCCAGATACGCAGTATTTT
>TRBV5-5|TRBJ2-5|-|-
CASSLARGGETQYF
TGTGCCAGCAGCTTGGCCAGGGGAGGGGAGACCCAGTACTTC
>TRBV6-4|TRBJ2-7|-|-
CASSDSFLEGRTYEQYF
TGTGCCAGCAGTGACTCTTTTCTAGAGGGCAGAACCTACGAGCAGTACTTC
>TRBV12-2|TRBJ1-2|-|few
CASRGGFYGYTF
TGTGCAAGTCGGGGGGGCTTCTATGGCTACACCTTC
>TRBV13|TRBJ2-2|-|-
CASSLGRGNTGELFF
TGTGCCAGCAGCTTAGGTCGGGGTAACACCGGGGAGCTGTTTTTT
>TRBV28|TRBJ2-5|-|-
CASSSIQGVQETQYF
TGTGCCAGCAGTTCCATACAGGGTGTTCAAGAGACCCAGTACTTC
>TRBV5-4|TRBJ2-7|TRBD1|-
CASSALTGERAYEQYF
TGTGCCAGCAGCGCGCTGACAGGGGAGAGAGCCTACGAGCAGTACTTC
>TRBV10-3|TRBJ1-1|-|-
CAISDPGKGAFF
TGTGCCATCAGTGACCCCGGTAAGGGGGCTTTCTTT
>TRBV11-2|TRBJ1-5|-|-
CASSPRDNQPQHF
TGTGCCAGCAGCCCCAGGGACAATCAGCCCCAGCATTTT
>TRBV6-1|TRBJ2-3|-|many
CASSEEAGGTDTQYF
TGTGCCAGCAGTGAAGAAGCAGGGGGCACAGATACGCAGTATTTT
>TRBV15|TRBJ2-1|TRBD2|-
CATSSPGLAKKNEQFF
TGTGCCACCAGCAGTCCGGGACTAGCGAAAAAAAATGAGCAGTTCTTC
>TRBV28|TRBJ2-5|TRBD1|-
CASSRTGGEGETQYF
TGTGCCAGCAGTCGCACAGGGGGCGAGGGAGAGACCCAGTACTTC
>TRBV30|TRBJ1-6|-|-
CAWTYGAAYNSPLHF
TGTGCCTGGACTTATGGGGCAGCGTATAATTCACCCCTCCACTTT
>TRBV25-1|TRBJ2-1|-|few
CASSELGDEQFF
TGTGCCAGCAGTGAATTGGGCGATGAGCAGTTCTTC
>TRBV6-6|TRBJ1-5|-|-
CASSYSRGNQPQHF
TGTGCCAGCAGTTACTCAAGGGGCAATCAGCCCCAGCATTTT